This TCR beta chain came from a study of cytomegalovirus exposure and HLA in healthy donors. Germline values: CDR1 SGHVS, CDR2 FNYEAQ. The CDR3 extends over 13 amino acids. Trimming took off 4 bases at V and 7 bases at J, with 13 bases between the two ends. Primers for the PCR totalled 60 Vbeta and 13 Jbeta. Some clones are missing from TCRdb's copy, which holds only in-frame ones; the method was immunoSEQ multiplex PCR. The sample comprises 150,000 to 200,000 clones, more than 75% of which are singletons, and around 1.5% rests with the top ten. V and J are TRBV7-6 and TRBJ1-1; D gene uncertain. Sample: PBMCs. The TCR was taken from a woman aged 45-65 years in good health and CMV-seronegative. CDR3 nucleotide sequence: TGTGCCAGCAGCTCCACCGGCTACAGTGAAGCTTTCTTT. Protein: CASSSTGYSEAFF.